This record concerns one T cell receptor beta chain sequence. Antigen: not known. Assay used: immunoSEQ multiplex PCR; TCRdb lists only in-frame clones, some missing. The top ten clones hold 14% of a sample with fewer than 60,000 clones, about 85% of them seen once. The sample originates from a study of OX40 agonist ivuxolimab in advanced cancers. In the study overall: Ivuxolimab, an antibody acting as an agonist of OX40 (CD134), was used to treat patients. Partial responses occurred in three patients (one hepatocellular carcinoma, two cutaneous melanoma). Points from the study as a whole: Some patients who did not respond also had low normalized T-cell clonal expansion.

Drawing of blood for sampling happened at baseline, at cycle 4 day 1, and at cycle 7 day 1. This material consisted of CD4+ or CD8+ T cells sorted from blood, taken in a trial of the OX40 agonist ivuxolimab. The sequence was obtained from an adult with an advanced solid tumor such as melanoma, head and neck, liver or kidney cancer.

CDR3 region: CASSQDFRLGNTEAFF. For the CDR3, the DNA is TGCGCCAGCAGCCAAGACTTCAGGTTAGGGAACACTGAAGCTTTCTTT. This chain joins TRBV4-1 and TRBJ1-1; D is unclear. Looked up from germline, CDR1 is MGHRA and CDR2 is YSYEKL. The CDR3 spans 16 residues. Trimming shortened V by 0 bases and J by 1 base, and 12 bases separated the two germline ends.